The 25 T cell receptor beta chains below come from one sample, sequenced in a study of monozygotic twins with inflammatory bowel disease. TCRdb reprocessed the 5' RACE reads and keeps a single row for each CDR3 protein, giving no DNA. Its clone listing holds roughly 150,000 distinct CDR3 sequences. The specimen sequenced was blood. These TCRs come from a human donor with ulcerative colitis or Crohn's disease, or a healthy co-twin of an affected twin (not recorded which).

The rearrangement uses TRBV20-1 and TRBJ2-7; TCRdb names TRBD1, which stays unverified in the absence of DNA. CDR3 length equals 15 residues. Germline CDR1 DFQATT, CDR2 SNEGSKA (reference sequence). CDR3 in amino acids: CSANLRDTTSDEQYF.

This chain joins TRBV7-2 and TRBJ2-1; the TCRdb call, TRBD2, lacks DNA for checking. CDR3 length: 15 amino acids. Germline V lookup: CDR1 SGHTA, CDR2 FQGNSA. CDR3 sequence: CASSLGGVVDNEQFF.

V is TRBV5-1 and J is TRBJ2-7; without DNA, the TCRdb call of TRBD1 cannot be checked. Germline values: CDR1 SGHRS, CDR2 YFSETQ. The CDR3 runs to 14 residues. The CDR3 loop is CASSLETGSYEQYF. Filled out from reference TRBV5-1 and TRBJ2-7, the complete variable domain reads KAGVTQTPRYLIKTRGQQVTLSCSPISGHRSVSWYQQTPGQGLQFLFEYFSETQRNKGNFPGRFSGRQFSNSRSEMNVSTLELGDSALYLCASSLETGSYEQYFGPGTRLTVT.

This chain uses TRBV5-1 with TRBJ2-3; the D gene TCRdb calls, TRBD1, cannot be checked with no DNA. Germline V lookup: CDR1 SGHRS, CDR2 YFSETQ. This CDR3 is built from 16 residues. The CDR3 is CASSLPAGQSTDTQYF.

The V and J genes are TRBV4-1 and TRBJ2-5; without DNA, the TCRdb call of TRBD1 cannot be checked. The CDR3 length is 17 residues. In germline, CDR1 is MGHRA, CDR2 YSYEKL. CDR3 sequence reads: CASSQEGTRSFQETQYF.

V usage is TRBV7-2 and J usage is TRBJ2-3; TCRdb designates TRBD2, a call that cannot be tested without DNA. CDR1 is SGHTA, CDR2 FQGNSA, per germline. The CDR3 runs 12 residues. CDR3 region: CASSPSGGTQYF.

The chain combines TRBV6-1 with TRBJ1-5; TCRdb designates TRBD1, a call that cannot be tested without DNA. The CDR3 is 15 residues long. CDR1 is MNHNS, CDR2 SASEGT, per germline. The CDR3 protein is CASSTWQGGNQPQHF.

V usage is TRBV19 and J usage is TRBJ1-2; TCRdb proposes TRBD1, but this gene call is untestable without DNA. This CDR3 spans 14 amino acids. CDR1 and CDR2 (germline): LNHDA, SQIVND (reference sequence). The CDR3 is CASTAGTSLYGYTF.

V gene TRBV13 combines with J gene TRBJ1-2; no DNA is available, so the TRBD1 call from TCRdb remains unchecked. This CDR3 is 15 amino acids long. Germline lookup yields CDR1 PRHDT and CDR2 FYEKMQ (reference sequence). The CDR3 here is CASSNRGTANYGYTF.

The CDR3 sequence is CASSEGIGLTYNEQFF. The chain has TRBV5-4 and TRBJ2-1; TCRdb picks TRBD2, but there is no DNA to check that call. Germline assignment: CDR1 SGHNT and CDR2 YYREEE (reference sequence). The CDR3 has 16 amino acids.

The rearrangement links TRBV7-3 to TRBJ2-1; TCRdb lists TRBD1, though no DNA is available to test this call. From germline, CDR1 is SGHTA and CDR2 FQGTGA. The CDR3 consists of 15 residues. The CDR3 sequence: CASSTGTGTLGEQFF.

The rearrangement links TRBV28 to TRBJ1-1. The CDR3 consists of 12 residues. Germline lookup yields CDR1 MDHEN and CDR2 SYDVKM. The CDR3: CASLTPGIEAFF.

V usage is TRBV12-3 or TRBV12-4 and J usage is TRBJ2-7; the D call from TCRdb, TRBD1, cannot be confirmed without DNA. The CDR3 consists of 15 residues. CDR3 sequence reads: CASSAVNGQGREQYF.

CDR3 amino acids: CASPRDRGSQEIQYF. The chain recombines TRBV2 with TRBJ2-5; checking the TCRdb D call of TRBD1 is not possible without DNA. Germline CDR1 is SNHLY and CDR2 is FYNNEI. CDR3 length: 15 residues.

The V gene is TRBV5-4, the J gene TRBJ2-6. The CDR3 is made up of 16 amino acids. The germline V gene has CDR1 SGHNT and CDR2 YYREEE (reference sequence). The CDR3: CASSPSLDSGANVLTF.

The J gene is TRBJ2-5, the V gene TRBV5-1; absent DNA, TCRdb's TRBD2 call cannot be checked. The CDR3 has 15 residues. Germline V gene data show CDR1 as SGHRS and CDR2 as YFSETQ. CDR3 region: CASSLGTGREETQYF.

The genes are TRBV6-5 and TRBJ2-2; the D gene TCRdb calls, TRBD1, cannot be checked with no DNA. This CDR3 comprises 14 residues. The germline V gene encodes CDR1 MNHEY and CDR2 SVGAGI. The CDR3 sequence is CASSNRGFSGELFF.

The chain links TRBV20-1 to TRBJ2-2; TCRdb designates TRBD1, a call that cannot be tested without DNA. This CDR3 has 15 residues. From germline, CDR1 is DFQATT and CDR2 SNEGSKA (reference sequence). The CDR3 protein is CSVQQTGGNTGELFF.

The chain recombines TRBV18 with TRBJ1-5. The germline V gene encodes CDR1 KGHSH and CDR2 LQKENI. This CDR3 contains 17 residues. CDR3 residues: CASSPPAGRDSNQPQHF. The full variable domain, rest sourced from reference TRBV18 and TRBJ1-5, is NAGVMQNPRHLVRRRGQEARLRCSPMKGHSHVYWYRQLPEEGLKFMVYLQKENIIDESGMPKERFSAEFPKEGPSILRIQQVVRGDSAAYFCASSPPAGRDSNQPQHFGDGTRLSIL.

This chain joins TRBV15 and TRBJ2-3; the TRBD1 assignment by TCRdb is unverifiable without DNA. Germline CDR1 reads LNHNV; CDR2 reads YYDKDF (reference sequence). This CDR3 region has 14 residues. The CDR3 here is CATRWQGTADTQYF.

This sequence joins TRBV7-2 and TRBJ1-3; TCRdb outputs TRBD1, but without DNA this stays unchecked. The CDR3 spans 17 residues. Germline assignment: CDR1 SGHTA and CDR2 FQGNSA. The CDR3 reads CASSFPGSQVSGNTIYF.

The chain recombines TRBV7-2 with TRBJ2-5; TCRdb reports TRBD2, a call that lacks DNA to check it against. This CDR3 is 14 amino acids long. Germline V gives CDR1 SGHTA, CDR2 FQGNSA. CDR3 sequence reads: CASSLQGRRETQYF.

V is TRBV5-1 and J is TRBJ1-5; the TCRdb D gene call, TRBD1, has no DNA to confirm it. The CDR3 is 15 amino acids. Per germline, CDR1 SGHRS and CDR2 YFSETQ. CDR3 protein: CASSPGDSLNQPQHF.

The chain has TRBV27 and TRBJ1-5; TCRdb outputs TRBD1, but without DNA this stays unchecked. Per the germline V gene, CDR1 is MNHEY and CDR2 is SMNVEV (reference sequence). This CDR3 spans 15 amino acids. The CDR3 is CASSLARHGNQPQHF.

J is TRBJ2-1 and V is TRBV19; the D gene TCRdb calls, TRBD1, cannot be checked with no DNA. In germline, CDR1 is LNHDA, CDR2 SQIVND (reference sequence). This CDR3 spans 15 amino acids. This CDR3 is CASRRQTGSYNEQFF. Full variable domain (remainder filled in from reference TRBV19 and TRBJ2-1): DGGITQSPKYLFRKEGQNVTLSCEQNLNHDAMYWYRQDPGQGLRLIYYSQIVNDFQKGDIAEGYSVSREKKESFPLTVTSAQKNPTAFYLCASRRQTGSYNEQFFGPGTRLTVL.